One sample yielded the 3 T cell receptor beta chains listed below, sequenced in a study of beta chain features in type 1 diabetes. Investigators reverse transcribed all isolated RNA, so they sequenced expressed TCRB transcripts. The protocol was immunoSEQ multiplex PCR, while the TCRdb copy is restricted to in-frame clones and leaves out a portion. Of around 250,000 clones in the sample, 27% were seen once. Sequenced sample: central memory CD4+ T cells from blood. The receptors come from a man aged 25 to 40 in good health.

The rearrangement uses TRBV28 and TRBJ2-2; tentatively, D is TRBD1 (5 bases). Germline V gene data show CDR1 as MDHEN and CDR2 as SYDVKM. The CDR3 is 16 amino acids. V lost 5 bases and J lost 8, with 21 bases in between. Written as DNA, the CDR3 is TGTGCCAGCAGTCCCCAAGGCAGGGTTCGCATTGGGGAGCTGTTTTTT. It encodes CASSPQGRVRIGELFF.

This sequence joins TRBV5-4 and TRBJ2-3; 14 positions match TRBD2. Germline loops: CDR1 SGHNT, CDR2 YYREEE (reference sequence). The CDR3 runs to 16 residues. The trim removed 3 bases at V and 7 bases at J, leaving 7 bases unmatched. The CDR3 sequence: CASSSGTSGRMHTQYF. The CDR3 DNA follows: TGTGCCAGCAGCTCCGGGACTAGCGGGAGAATGCATACGCAGTATTTT.

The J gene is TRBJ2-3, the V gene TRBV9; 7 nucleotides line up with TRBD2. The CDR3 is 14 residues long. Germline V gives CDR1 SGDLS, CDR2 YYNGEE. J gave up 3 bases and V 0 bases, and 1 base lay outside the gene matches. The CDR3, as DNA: TGTGCCAGCAGCGTAGGACTAGCAACAGATACGCAGTATTTT. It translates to CASSVGLATDTQYF. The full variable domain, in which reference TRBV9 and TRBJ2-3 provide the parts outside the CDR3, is DSGVTQTPKHLITATGQRVTLRCSPRSGDLSVYWYQQSLDQGLQFLIQYYNGEERAKGNILERFSAQQFPDLHSELNLSSLELGDSALYFCASSVGLATDTQYFGPGTRLTVL.